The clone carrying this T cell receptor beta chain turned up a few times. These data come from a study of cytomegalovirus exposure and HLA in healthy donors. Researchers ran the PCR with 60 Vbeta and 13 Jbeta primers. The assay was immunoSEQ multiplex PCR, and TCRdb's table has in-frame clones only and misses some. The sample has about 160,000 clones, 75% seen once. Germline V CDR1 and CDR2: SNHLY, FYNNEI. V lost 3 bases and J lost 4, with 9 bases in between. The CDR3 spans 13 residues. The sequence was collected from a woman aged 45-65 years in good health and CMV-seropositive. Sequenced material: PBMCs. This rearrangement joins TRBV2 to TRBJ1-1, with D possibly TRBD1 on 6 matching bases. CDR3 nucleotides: TGTGCCAGCAGTGATAACAGGGCCACTGAAGCTTTCTTT. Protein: CASSDNRATEAFF.